These 14 T cell receptor beta chains were sequenced from one sample in a study of T cell responses to AZD1222 COVID-19 vaccine. Here immunoSEQ multiplex PCR was the method, and the copy in TCRdb shows in-frame clones only, minus some. Found here are about 150,000 clones, roughly nine tenths of them singletons; the top ten hold 6.5% to 8.5%. The material was peripheral blood, obtained on day 0 of AZD1222 vaccination. The receptors here all came from an adult in good health.

This chain connects TRBV2 to TRBJ1-3; D call uncertain. The CDR3 runs 14 residues. CDR1 and CDR2 (germline): SNHLY, FYNNEI. Trimming stripped 7 bases from V and 1 base from J, with 11 bases between. CDR3 residues: CASTAELSGNTIYF. As DNA, the CDR3 is TGTGCCAGCACCGCAGAGCTTTCTGGAAACACCATATATTTT. Combining the CDR3 with reference TRBV2 and TRBJ1-3 gives the whole variable domain EPEVTQTPSHQVTQMGQEVILRCVPISNHLYFYWYRQILGQKVEFLVSFYNNEISEKSEIFDDQFSVERPDGSNFTLKIRSTKLEDSAMYFCASTAELSGNTIYFGEGSWLTVV.

This rearrangement joins TRBV27 to TRBJ2-5; D gene unclear. The germline gives CDR1 MNHEY, CDR2 SMNVEV (reference sequence). The CDR3 consists of 13 residues. With 5 bases removed from V and 5 bases from J, the gap between germline ends came to 12 bases. The CDR3 DNA sequence: TGTGCCAGCAGTATACGCCGGCGGGAGACCCAGTACTTC. It codes for CASSIRRRETQYF.

The chain joins TRBV27 to TRBJ2-3; 8 bases agree with TRBD2. V lost 5 bases and J lost 1; bases outside the gene matches: 11. This CDR3 has 17 residues. The germline gives CDR1 MNHEY, CDR2 SMNVEV (reference sequence). The CDR3 sequence: CASSPGAGGTGTDTQYF. Written as DNA, the CDR3 is TGTGCCAGCAGTCCCGGCGCGGGGGGTACTGGCACAGATACGCAGTATTTT.

The V call is TRBV4-3, the J call TRBJ1-2; D is uncertain. V dropped 1 base and J dropped 4 bases, with 16 bases sitting between them. The CDR3 spans 16 residues. Germline V gene sequence: CDR1 LGHNA, CDR2 YSLEER. The CDR3 DNA sequence: TGCGCCAGCAGCCAAGTGAATCGGCAGAGATCCTATGGCTACACCTTC. This gives the protein CASSQVNRQRSYGYTF.

The chain joins TRBV21-1 to TRBJ2-3; TRBD1, the table's D call, lacks a check against the DNA. TRBV21-1 is a listed pseudogene. The CDR3 length is 17 residues. CDR3: CASSSQSGQGRTDTQYF. CDR3 nucleotides: TGTGCCAGCAGCTCTCAATCGGGACAGGGGAGGACAGATACGCAGTATTTT.

V gene TRBV4-1 combines with J gene TRBJ1-4, with D tentatively TRBD1 (6 bases). The CDR3 loop spans 14 amino acids. V lost 2 bases and J 3 bases, leaving 7 bases between the germline ends. Germline CDR1 is MGHRA and CDR2 is YSYEKL. The CDR3: CASSQRTANEKLFF. The DNA of the CDR3 is TGCGCCAGCAGCCAAAGGACAGCTAATGAAAAACTGTTTTTT.

This chain connects TRBV4-3 to TRBJ2-7; a weak D match, TRBD2 (7 bases). Trimming removed 0 bases at V and 3 bases at J, with 12 bases between. From germline, CDR1 is LGHNA and CDR2 YSLEER. The CDR3 covers 15 residues. The CDR3 DNA sequence: TGCGCCAGCAGCCAAGAAGGGGGGGCGAGCTACGAGCAGTACTTC. Its protein product is CASSQEGGASYEQYF.

The CDR3 sequence is CASSLQGRSETQYF. CDR3 coding DNA: TGCGCCAGCAGCTTGCAGGGGAGGTCGGAGACCCAGTACTTC. The J gene is TRBJ2-5, the V gene TRBV5-1; the D gene could be TRBD1 or TRBD2 (6 bases each). Looked up from germline, CDR1 is SGHRS and CDR2 is YFSETQ. This CDR3 contains 14 residues. Trimming cost V 1 base and J 5 bases, with 12 bases left between them.

This chain links TRBV5-1 with TRBJ2-4; D remains unclear. CDR1 and CDR2 from the germline V gene are SGHRS and YFSETQ. CDR3 length: 18 residues. V was shortened by 3 bases and J by 3 bases, with 22 bases between the two germline ends. The CDR3 reads CASSYWLNWESGKNIQYF. CDR3 nucleotide sequence: TGCGCCAGCAGCTATTGGCTGAACTGGGAATCGGGCAAAAACATTCAGTACTTC.

This chain uses TRBV30 with TRBJ2-1, with unresolved D. Germline CDR1 is GTSNPN and CDR2 is SVGIG (reference sequence). The length of the CDR3 is 14 residues. Trimming stripped 5 bases from V and 3 bases from J, with 14 bases between. The CDR3 reads CAWGRPRHYNEQFF. CDR3 coding DNA: TGTGCCTGGGGCCGACCGCGCCACTACAATGAGCAGTTCTTC. Based on the CDR3 plus reference TRBV30 and TRBJ2-1, the full variable domain is SQTIHQWPATLVQPVGSPLSLECTVEGTSNPNLYWYRQAAGRGLQLLFYSVGIGQISSEVPQNLSASRPQDRQFILSSKKLLLSDSGFYLCAWGRPRHYNEQFFGPGTRLTVL.

V usage is TRBV7-9 and J usage is TRBJ1-1; D remains ambiguous. Germline V gives CDR1 SEHNR, CDR2 FQNEAQ (reference sequence). The V and J ends lost 2 bases and 8 bases respectively, with 6 bases between them. The length of the CDR3 is 11 residues. CDR3 sequence (DNA): TGTGCCAGCAGCTTAACTGTGGAAGCTTTCTTT. Translating it yields CASSLTVEAFF.

This chain joins TRBV18 and TRBJ1-3; tentative D call: TRBD1 (6 bases). Germline V gene sequence: CDR1 KGHSH, CDR2 LQKENI. The V end was cut by 3 bases, the J end by 0 bases, with 15 bases between. This CDR3 is built from 17 residues. CDR3 sequence: CASSPDGTSSSGNTIYF. The DNA for the CDR3 is TGTGCCAGCTCACCCGATGGGACATCGAGCTCTGGAAACACCATATATTTT. Variable domain in full (rest from reference TRBV18 and TRBJ1-3): NAGVMQNPRHLVRRRGQEARLRCSPMKGHSHVYWYRQLPEEGLKFMVYLQKENIIDESGMPKERFSAEFPKEGPSILRIQQVVRGDSAAYFCASSPDGTSSSGNTIYFGEGSWLTVV.

The chain employs TRBV7-3 and TRBJ2-3; 13 nucleotides align to TRBD2. The CDR3 is 15 amino acids. Trimming at V came to 5 bases and at J to 3 bases, leaving 2 bases not matched to a gene. Per germline, CDR1 SGHTA and CDR2 FQGTGA. Here the CDR3 DNA reads TGTGCCAGCAGCCAGGGACTAGCGGGGACAGATACGCAGTATTTT. Its translation: CASSQGLAGTDTQYF.

The V and J genes are TRBV18 and TRBJ2-2, with D possibly matching TRBD2 (6 bases). V was trimmed by 6 bases and J by 12 bases, leaving 14 bases between them. This CDR3 spans 12 amino acids. CDR1 KGHSH and CDR2 LQKENI come from the germline V gene. CDR3 in DNA: TGTGCCAGCTCCGGGGACTCCCGAAAGCTGTTTTTT. Translated: CASSGDSRKLFF.